This TCR beta chain originates from a study of T cells in narcolepsy. Across the whole study: Patients with NT1 or NT2 and healthy control donors were enrolled. The study's findings and limits: Healthy controls reportedly lacked the autoreactive clonotypes serially found in patients' blood. Autoreactive HCRT-specific and TRIB2-specific clonotypes were marked in same-patient CSF-versus-blood CD4+ comparisons.

Clones were sequenced by immunoSEQ multiplex PCR, and TCRdb holds only the in-frame ones, with some missing. This sample yields roughly 35,000 clones, of which 75% to 90% are seen a single time; about 1% belongs to the top ten. In the case of this clone: Its target is not known.

V gave up 4 bases and J gave up 6 bases; unmatched junction bases: 6. The CDR3 is 13 amino acids. Germline CDR1 and CDR2: LNHDA and SQIVND (reference sequence). The TCR sequence derives from a human donor in good health. Sequencing was carried out using memory (CD45RA-) CD4+ T cells from blood. V and J are TRBV19 and TRBJ2-7; the match to TRBD1 covers 7 bases. CDR3 amino acids: CASSSVGGLEQYF. CDR3 nucleotides: TGTGCCAGTAGTAGCGTAGGGGGCCTCGAGCAGTACTTC.